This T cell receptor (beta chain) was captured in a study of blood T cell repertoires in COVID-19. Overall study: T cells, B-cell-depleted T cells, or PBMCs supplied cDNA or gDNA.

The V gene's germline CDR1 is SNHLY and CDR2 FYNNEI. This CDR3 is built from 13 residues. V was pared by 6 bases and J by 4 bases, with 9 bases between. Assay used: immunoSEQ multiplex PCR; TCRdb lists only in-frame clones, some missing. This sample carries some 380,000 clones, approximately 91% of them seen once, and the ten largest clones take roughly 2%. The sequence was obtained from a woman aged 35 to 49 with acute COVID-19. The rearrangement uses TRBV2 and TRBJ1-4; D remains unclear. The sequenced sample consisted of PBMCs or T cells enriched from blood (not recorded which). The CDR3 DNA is TGTGCCAGCAGCCTACTAATTAATGAAAAACTGTTTTTT. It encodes CASSLLINEKLFF.